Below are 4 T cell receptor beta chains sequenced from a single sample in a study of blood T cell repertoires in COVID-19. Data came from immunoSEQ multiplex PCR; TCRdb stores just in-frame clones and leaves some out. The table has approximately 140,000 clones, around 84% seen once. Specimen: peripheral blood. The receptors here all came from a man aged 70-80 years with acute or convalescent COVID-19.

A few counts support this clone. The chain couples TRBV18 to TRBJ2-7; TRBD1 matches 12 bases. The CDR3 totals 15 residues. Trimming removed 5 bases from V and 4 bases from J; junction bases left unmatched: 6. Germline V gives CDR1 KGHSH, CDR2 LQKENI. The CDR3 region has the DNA TGTGCCAGCTCAGGTCAGGGACAGGGGGCATACGAGCAGTACTTC. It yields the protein CASSGQGQGAYEQYF. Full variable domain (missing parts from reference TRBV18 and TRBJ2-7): NAGVMQNPRHLVRRRGQEARLRCSPMKGHSHVYWYRQLPEEGLKFMVYLQKENIIDESGMPKERFSAEFPKEGPSILRIQQVVRGDSAAYFCASSGQGQGAYEQYFGPGTRLTVT.

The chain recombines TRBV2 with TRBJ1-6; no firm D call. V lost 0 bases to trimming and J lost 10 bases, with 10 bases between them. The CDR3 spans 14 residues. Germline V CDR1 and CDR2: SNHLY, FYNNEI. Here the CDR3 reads CASSEAASRSPLHF. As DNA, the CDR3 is TGTGCCAGCAGTGAAGCGGCCTCGAGGTCACCCCTCCACTTT.

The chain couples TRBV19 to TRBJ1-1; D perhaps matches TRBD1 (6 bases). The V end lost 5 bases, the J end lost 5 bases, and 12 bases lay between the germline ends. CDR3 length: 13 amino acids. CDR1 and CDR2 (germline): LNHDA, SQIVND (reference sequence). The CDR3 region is CASSFSTGTEAFF. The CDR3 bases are TGTGCCAGTAGTTTTTCGACAGGTACTGAAGCTTTCTTT.

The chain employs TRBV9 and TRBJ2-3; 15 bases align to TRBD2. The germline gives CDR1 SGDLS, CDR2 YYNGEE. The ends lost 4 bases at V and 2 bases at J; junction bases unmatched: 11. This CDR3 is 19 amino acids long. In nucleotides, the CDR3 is TGTGCCAGCAGCCTTGGACTAGCGGGAGGGGGCGGGATCACAGATACGCAGTATTTT. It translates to CASSLGLAGGGGITDTQYF.